This entry is about one T cell receptor beta chain. Its target is unknown. The sample originates from a study of cytomegalovirus exposure and HLA in healthy donors. This CDR3 has 15 residues. V gave up 6 bases and J gave up 1 base, with 14 bases separating them. Germline loops: CDR1 SGHAT, CDR2 FQNNGV. The assay was immunoSEQ multiplex PCR, and TCRdb's table has in-frame clones only and misses some. The sample has over 110,000 clones; around nine tenths are singletons. Findings of the study overall: In vitro testing confirmed a few CMV-associated chains as specific for CMV antigens. The tendency of first-cohort TCR clusters to co-occur in the 120 or so validation repertoires was identified by a subsequent analysis. Cytomegalovirus association was assigned to around 150 TCR beta chains.

This chain joins TRBV11-2 and TRBJ2-3; D gene unclear. The sequenced sample was PBMCs. This sequence was found in a man between 18 and 35 years old in good health and CMV-seropositive. The CDR3 DNA reads TGTGCCAGCAGTTCTCTCGGGTTGGGCACAGATACGCAGTATTTT. This gives the protein CASSSLGLGTDTQYF.